The clone carrying this T cell receptor (beta chain) was picked up a small number of times. What it binds is not known. The data are from a study of identical twins. The study, taken as a whole, reports: For out-of-frame beta sequences, excess twin sharing was weaker.

One entry per CDR3 protein results from TCRdb running MiXCR on the 5' RACE reads. The sample records roughly 260,000 distinct CDR3 sequences, approximately 7.8% being singletons. Another study also made use of these data, one on yellow fever vaccine responses in identical twins.

The sample taken for sequencing was CD8+ T cells sorted from blood. This clonotype was sampled from a woman between 18 and 29 years old in good health.

The CDR3 sequence: CASSHSSGESYQETQYF. CDR3 DNA: TGTGCCAGCAGCCACTCTTCGGGGGAGTCGTACCAAGAGACCCAGTACTTC. This sequence joins TRBV3-1 and TRBJ2-5; the D gene is possibly TRBD2 (6 bases). The germline V gene encodes CDR1 LGHDT and CDR2 YNNKEL (reference sequence). The CDR3 consists of 17 residues. Deletions cut 3 bases from V and 0 bases from J, with 17 bases between.